The T cell receptor beta chain described here comes from a study of CD8+ T cells in alopecia areata. Looked up from germline, CDR1 is SQVTM and CDR2 is ANQGSEA. This CDR3 spans 15 amino acids. J was trimmed by 4 bases and V by 2 bases; bases with no gene match: 8. cDNA reverse transcribed from extracted RNA served as the sequencing template. Repertoires were generated with immunoSEQ multiplex PCR, while TCRdb's copy carries only in-frame clones and drops some. The sample includes 75,000 to 100,000 clones, less than 50% seen only once; the top ten take roughly 0.79%. This clone has only a few counts. The sample taken for sequencing was CD4+ T cells sorted from blood. V gene TRBV29-1 combines with J gene TRBJ2-1, with 7 bases aligning to TRBD1. The clonotype comes from a human donor with alopecia areata. For the CDR3, the DNA is TGCAGCGTTGAATCCCGGACAGGCTTTTACAATGAGCAGTTCTTC. It translates to CSVESRTGFYNEQFF.